The subject of this entry is one TCR beta chain. The antigen is undetermined. This record belongs to a study of T cell clonotyping in hematopoietic cell transplantation. Germline V CDR1 and CDR2: SGHTA, FQGNSA. J lost 13 bases, V lost 5 bases, and 16 bases had no gene match. The CDR3 consists of 14 residues. Regarding time point: recipient sample about 28 days before transplant, after cytoreduction. Study-wide results and caveats: Higher Inverse Simpson Index values in graft donor and pretransplant recipient predicted broader posttransplant TCR diversity. After transplant, recipient diversity fell while pathologically expanded clonotypes grew through day 180.

Repertoires were generated with immunoSEQ multiplex PCR, while TCRdb's copy carries only in-frame clones and drops some. This table has approximately 27,000 clones, about 92% appearing once. The rearrangement links TRBV7-2 to TRBJ2-5; 7 nucleotides line up with TRBD1. The TCR comes from a man aged 50-59 years with acute myeloid leukemia. Some clones in this sample may be carry-over from other donors' samples. The material was peripheral blood mononuclear cells, obtained before stem cell transplant. The CDR3 sequence: CASSGQATSGELYF. The CDR3 nucleotides are TGTGCCAGCAGCGGACAGGCTACGAGTGGGGAGCTGTACTTC.